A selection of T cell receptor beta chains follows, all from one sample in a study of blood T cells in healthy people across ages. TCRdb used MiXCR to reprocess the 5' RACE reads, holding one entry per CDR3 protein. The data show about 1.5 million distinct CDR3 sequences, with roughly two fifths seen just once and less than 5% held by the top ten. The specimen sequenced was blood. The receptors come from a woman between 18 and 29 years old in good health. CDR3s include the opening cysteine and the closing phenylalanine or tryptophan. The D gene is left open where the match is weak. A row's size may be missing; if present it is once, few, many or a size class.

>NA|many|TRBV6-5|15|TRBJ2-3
CASSYLAGSTDTQYF
TGTGCCAGCAGTTACTTGGCGGGAAGCACAGATACGCAGTATTTT
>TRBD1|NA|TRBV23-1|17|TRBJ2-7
CASFGLTWTGGNYEQYF
TGCGCCAGCTTCGGGCTAACCTGGACAGGGGGAAACTACGAGCAGTACTTC
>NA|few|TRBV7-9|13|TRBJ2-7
CASSDVNGYEQYF
TGTGCCAGCAGCGACGTCAACGGCTACGAGCAGTACTTC
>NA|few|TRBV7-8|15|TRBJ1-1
CASSLKRGGFTEAFF
TGTGCCAGCAGCTTAAAGCGCGGGGGTTTCACTGAAGCTTTCTTT
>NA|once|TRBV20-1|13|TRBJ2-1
CSVEGFSYNEQFF
TGCAGTGTTGAGGGTTTCTCCTACAATGAGCAGTTCTTC
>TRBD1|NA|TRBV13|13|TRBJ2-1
CASGVGQASEQFF
TGTGCCAGTGGAGTGGGACAGGCAAGTGAGCAGTTCTTC
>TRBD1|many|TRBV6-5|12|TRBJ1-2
CASSQGAFGYTF
TGTGCCAGCAGCCAGGGGGCTTTTGGCTACACCTTC
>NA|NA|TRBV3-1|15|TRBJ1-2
CASSQGDRVGYGYTF
TGTGCCAGCAGCCAAGGTGACAGAGTAGGGTATGGCTACACCTTC
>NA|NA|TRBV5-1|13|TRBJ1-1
CASSQARSTEAFF
TGCGCCAGCAGTCAAGCCAGGAGCACTGAAGCTTTCTTT
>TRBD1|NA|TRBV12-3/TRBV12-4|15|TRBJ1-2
CASSLAEAGGKGYTF
TGTGCCAGCAGTTTAGCGGAGGCAGGGGGCAAGGGCTACACCTTC
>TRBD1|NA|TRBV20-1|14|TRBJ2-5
CSARDGRQGETQYF
TGCAGTGCTAGAGATGGTCGACAGGGAGAGACCCAGTACTTC
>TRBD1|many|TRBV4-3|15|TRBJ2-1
CASSQGQSSYNEQFF
TGTGCCAGCAGCCAGGGACAGAGCTCCTACAATGAGCAGTTCTTC
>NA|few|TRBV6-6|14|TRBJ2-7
CASSPGIGSYEQYF
TGTGCCAGCAGCCCCGGGATCGGCTCCTACGAGCAGTACTTC
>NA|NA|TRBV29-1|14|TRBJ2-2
CSALGQVNTGELFF
TGCAGCGCCCTGGGGCAGGTCAACACCGGGGAGCTGTTTTTT
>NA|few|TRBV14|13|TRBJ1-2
CASSQDRTYGYTF
TGTGCCAGCAGCCAAGACAGAACCTATGGCTACACCTTC
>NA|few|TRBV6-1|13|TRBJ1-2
CASSELTSYGYTF
TGTGCCAGCAGTGAACTGACCAGCTATGGCTACACCTTC
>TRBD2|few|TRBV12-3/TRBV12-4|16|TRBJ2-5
CASRSGLAGEQETQYF
TGTGCCAGCAGGTCAGGACTAGCGGGGGAACAAGAGACCCAGTACTTC
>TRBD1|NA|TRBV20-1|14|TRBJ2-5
CSAREPGQGGWQYF
TGCAGTGCTAGAGAACCGGGACAGGGTGGTTGGCAGTACTTC